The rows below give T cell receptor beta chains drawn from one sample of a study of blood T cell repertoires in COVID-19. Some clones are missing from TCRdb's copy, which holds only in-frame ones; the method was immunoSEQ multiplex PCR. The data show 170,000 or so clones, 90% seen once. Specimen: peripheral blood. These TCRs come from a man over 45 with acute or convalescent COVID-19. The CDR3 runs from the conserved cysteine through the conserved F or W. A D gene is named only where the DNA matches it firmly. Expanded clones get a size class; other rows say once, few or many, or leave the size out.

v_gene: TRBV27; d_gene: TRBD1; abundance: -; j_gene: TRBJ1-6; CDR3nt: TGTGCCAGCAGTCCCGGGACAGGGTATAATTCACCCCTCCACTTT; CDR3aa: CASSPGTGYNSPLHF
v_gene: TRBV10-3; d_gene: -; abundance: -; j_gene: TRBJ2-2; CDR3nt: TGTGCCATCAGTGAAGGGGCGAGCCCAAGCGGGGAGCTGTTTTTT; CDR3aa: CAISEGASPSGELFF
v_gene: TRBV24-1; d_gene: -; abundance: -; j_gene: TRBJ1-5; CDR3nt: TGTGCCACCAGTGATTATCAGGGATCCAATCAGCCCCAGCATTTT; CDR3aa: CATSDYQGSNQPQHF
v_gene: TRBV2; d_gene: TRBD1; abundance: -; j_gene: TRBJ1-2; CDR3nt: TGTGCCAGCAGGGGACAGGGGGCAGGGGGCTACACCTTC; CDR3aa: CASRGQGAGGYTF
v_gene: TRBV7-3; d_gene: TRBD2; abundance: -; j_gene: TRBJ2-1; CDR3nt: TGTGCCAGCAGCTTAGTTAGCGGGACGTTTAATGAGCAGTTCTTC; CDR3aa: CASSLVSGTFNEQFF
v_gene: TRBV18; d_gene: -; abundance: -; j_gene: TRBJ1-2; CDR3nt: TGTGCCAGCTCCGTGGGCAGCCCAAACTATGGCTACACCTTC; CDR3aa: CASSVGSPNYGYTF
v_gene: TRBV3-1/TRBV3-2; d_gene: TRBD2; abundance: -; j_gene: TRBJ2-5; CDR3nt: TGTGCCAGCAGCCAAGAAACACTAGCGGGAGGGGAGACCCAGTACTTC; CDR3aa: CASSQETLAGGETQYF
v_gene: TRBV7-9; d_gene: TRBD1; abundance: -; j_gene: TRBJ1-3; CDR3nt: TGTGCCAGCAGCTTAGAAGTTAGACAGGGCGGCGGAAACACCATATATTTT; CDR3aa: CASSLEVRQGGGNTIYF
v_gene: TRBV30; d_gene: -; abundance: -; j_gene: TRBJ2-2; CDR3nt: TGTGCCTGGGTGAACCCGGTTCGGGCGAACACCGGGGAGCTGTTTTTT; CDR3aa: CAWVNPVRANTGELFF
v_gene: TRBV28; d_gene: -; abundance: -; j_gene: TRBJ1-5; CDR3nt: TGTGCCAGCAGCCTTAATCAGCCCCAGCATTTT; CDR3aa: CASSLNQPQHF
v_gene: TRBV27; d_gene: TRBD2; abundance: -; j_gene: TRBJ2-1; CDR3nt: TGTGCCAGCAGTTTAACCCTAGCGGGAGGGCCCTCAACTCGGAATGAGCAGTTCTTC; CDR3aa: CASSLTLAGGPSTRNEQFF
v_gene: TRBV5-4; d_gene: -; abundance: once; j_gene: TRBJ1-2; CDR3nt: TGTGCCAGCAGCCTAGCTGGAGTCCACTATGGCTACACCTTC; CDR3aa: CASSLAGVHYGYTF
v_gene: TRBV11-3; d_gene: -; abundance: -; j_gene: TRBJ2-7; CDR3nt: TGTGCCAGCAGCTTAGGGCAGGTTGGTTACGAGCAGTACTTC; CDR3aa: CASSLGQVGYEQYF
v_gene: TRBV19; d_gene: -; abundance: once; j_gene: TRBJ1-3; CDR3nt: TGTGCCAGTACCACCCTAAGCTCTGGAAACACCATATATTTT; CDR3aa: CASTTLSSGNTIYF
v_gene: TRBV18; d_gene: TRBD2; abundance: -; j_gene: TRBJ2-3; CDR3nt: TGTGCCAGCTCACCCCTTAGCGGGGACAACACAGATACGCAGTATTTT; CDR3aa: CASSPLSGDNTDTQYF
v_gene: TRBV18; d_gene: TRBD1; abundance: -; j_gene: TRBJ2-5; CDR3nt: TGTGCCAGCTCACGCGGACAGGGAGAGGAGACCCAGTACTTC; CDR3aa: CASSRGQGEETQYF
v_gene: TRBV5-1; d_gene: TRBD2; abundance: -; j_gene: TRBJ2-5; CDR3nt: TGCGCCAGCAGCTTCCGCAGGGAGGGTGAGACCCAGTACTTC; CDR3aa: CASSFRREGETQYF
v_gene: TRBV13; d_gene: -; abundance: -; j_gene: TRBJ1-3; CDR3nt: TGTGCCAGCAGCCCCACCGGGAGCAGCTCTGGAAACACCATATATTTT; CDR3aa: CASSPTGSSSGNTIYF